This T cell receptor (beta chain) was captured by sequencing in a study of human T cells and chemical hapten exposure. This clonotype was detected many times. The study's library attached unique molecular identifiers to single cDNA molecules. TCRdb recomputed calls from the RACE reads with MiXCR, one row per CDR3 protein. The sample lists around 330,000 distinct CDR3 sequences, around 5.5% occurring once. The CDR3 has 13 residues. V lost 12 bases to trimming and J lost 4 bases, with 14 bases between them. Per germline, CDR1 KGHDR and CDR2 SFDVKD. Time point defined: pre-sensitization, week 0. Treatment denoted: therapeutic diphenylcyclopropenone sensitization with weekly scalp DPC.

The receptor was isolated from a woman between 18 and 29 years old with alopecia areata. Some clones in this sample may be carry-over from other donors' samples. This specimen was whole blood, taken in connection with sensitization to the hapten diphenylcyclopropenone (DPC). The chain links TRBV24-1 to TRBJ2-2; TRBD2 might be the D (7 bases). The DNA of the CDR3 is TGTGCCTCCACGGGGGGCACCACCGGGGAGCTGTTTTTT. Translation gives CASTGGTTGELFF.